This entry lists 3 T cell receptor beta chains sequenced from one sample in a study of memory CD4+ T cells and cytomegalovirus serostatus. The sort gate was single viable CD3+CD4+CD8-CD45RO+ cells for memory CD4+ T cells. Assay: immunoSEQ multiplex PCR; the TCRdb copy retains only in-frame clones and omits some. The table shows about 48,000 clones, with more than 70% occurring only once. Sequencing used memory CD4+ T cells from blood. These receptors were collected from an adult in good health and CMV-seronegative.

The gene calls are TRBV30 and TRBJ2-7; D is possibly TRBD1 (6 bases). With 0 bases removed from V and 2 bases from J, the gap between germline ends came to 8 bases. The CDR3 loop spans 13 amino acids. Per the germline V gene, CDR1 is GTSNPN and CDR2 is SVGIG (reference sequence). Written as DNA, the CDR3 is TGTGCCTGGAGTGTGGACAGAGCCTACGAGCAGTACTTC. This codes for CAWSVDRAYEQYF.

The chain combines TRBV7-2 with TRBJ2-1, with D uncertain. Looked up from germline, CDR1 is SGHTA and CDR2 is FQGNSA. V lost 0 bases to trimming and J lost 12 bases, with 12 bases between them. The CDR3 has 13 residues. The CDR3 sequence is CASSLAASVAQFF. The CDR3 bases are TGTGCCAGCAGCTTAGCTGCTTCAGTGGCGCAGTTCTTC.

In this sample, this clone turned up a few times. V is TRBV5-1 and J is TRBJ2-1, with a weak D call TRBD2 (6 bases). The germline CDR1 and CDR2 sequences are SGHRS and YFSETQ. This CDR3 comprises 17 residues. The ends were cut back, 0 bases at V and 1 base at J, with 14 bases in the middle. The CDR3 DNA reads TGCGCCAGCAGCTTGGGGAGGGGTGGAACGTCCTACAATGAGCAGTTCTTC. Its translation: CASSLGRGGTSYNEQFF.